The rows below give T cell receptor beta chains drawn from one sample of a study of blood T cell repertoires in COVID-19. Profiling relied on immunoSEQ multiplex PCR, and the TCRdb table lists in-frame clones only, not all of them. This table has roughly 79,000 clones, 65% to 85% appearing once. The sample consisted of peripheral blood. These receptors originate from a man aged 55-75 years with active or convalescent COVID-19. The CDR3 runs from the conserved cysteine through the conserved F or W. Fields, in order: clone size, J gene, V gene, D gene, CDR3 DNA, CDR3 protein. D genes are given only for firm matches. The size of a clone is reported for some rows only, either as once, few or many, or as a class for expanded clones.

NA	TRBJ2-5	TRBV29-1	NA	TGCAGCGTTGGTCGGCGGATCCAAGAGACCCAGTACTTC	CSVGRRIQETQYF
NA	TRBJ2-5	TRBV7-2	NA	TGTGCCAGCAGCTTAGGCCTGCGGGAGACCCAGTACTTC	CASSLGLRETQYF
NA	TRBJ1-3	TRBV5-5	NA	TGTGCCAGCTCTTTCCAGAATGGAAACACCATATATTTT	CASSFQNGNTIYF
NA	TRBJ2-7	TRBV21-1	NA	TGTGCCAGCAGCAACCGGGACAGGGATGTAGGGACTGGCTACGAGCAGTACTTC	CASSNRDRDVGTGYEQYF
NA	TRBJ1-2	TRBV6-5	TRBD1	TGTGCCAGCAGCCCCAGAGGGGGCGCAATGGATGGCTACACCTTC	CASSPRGGAMDGYTF
NA	TRBJ2-7	TRBV7-8	TRBD1	TGTGCCAGCAGCTTTGGCGGGACAGGGGCCTACGAGCAGTACTTC	CASSFGGTGAYEQYF
NA	TRBJ1-1	TRBV24-1	TRBD1	TGTGCCACCAGTGACTTCCCGACAGGGAGGTTCACTGAAGCTTTCTTT	CATSDFPTGRFTEAFF
NA	TRBJ1-1	TRBV27	NA	TGTGCCAGCAGTGGGCCCTCGGGGGGGAACACTGAAGCTTTCTTT	CASSGPSGGNTEAFF
few	TRBJ2-5	TRBV9	TRBD2	TGTGCCAGCAGCCCAGGGACTAGCGGCAGCCAAGAGACCCAGTACTTC	CASSPGTSGSQETQYF
NA	TRBJ1-1	TRBV4-3	NA	TGCGCCAGCAGCCAAGTGACTCTGGGGCGGGGGATTGAAGCTTTCTTT	CASSQVTLGRGIEAFF
many	TRBJ1-1	TRBV6-2/TRBV6-3	NA	TGTGCCAGCAGTTGGGCCGACAGGACTGAAGCTTTCTTT	CASSWADRTEAFF
NA	TRBJ2-5	TRBV7-2	TRBD2	TGTGCCAGCAGCTTAGTGGGACTAGCGGCACAAGAGACCCAGTACTTC	CASSLVGLAAQETQYF
NA	TRBJ1-3	TRBV7-6	TRBD1	TGTGCCAGCAGCTTAGGGGACAGTTCTGGAAACACCATATATTTT	CASSLGDSSGNTIYF
once	TRBJ2-1	TRBV7-9	NA	TGTGCCAGCAGCTTAGGACCCGAGGGGGGGGAGCAGTTCTTC	CASSLGPEGGEQFF
few	TRBJ1-1	TRBV9	TRBD1	TGTGCCAGCAGCGAAACCGGGACAGTGAACACTGAAGCTTTCTTT	CASSETGTVNTEAFF
NA	TRBJ2-2	TRBV18	TRBD2	TGTGCCAGCTCACCCCGGGGGGGGGCGAAGAACACCGGGGAGCTGTTTTTT	CASSPRGGAKNTGELFF
NA	TRBJ2-7	TRBV12-3/TRBV12-4	NA	TGTGCCAGCAGTTTTGGCGGCGAGCAGTACTTC	CASSFGGEQYF
few	TRBJ1-4	TRBV11-2	TRBD1	TGTGCCAGCAGCGGGTATACAGGGGGCTGGACTAATGAAAAACTGTTTTTT	CASSGYTGGWTNEKLFF
NA	TRBJ2-1	TRBV4-2	NA	TGTGCCAGCAGCCAAACGGGCCTCCGCGGGGATGAGCAGTTCTTC	CASSQTGLRGDEQFF
few	TRBJ1-1	TRBV11-2	TRBD1	TGTGCCAGCAGCTTAGTGCCGGACAGGGCCACTGAAGCTTTCTTT	CASSLVPDRATEAFF
NA	TRBJ1-6	TRBV2	NA	TGTGCCAGCACCGGCGGTCAGATTAATTCACCCCTCCACTTT	CASTGGQINSPLHF
NA	TRBJ2-7	TRBV5-1	TRBD1	TGCGCCAGCAGTAGGGACAGGTTGGACGAGCAGTACTTC	CASSRDRLDEQYF
few	TRBJ1-5	TRBV18	TRBD1	TGTGCCAGCTCACGGGGACAGGTCCCGAGAGGCAATCAGCCCCAGCATTTT	CASSRGQVPRGNQPQHF
NA	TRBJ1-1	TRBV7-3	TRBD1	TGTGCCAGCAGCTGGGACAGGGGAACTGAAGCTTTCTTT	CASSWDRGTEAFF
NA	TRBJ1-2	TRBV6-4	TRBD1	TGTGCCAGCAGTGACTCGGAGACAGGGGGGATAGGAGGCTACACCTTC	CASSDSETGGIGGYTF
few	TRBJ1-6	TRBV2	TRBD1	TGTGCCAGCAGTGAGGGACAGGAGGGACCCCTCCACTTT	CASSEGQEGPLHF
once	TRBJ1-2	TRBV5-6	TRBD1	TGTGCCAGCAGCAATGGACAGGGAACGTTGTATGGCTACACCTTC	CASSNGQGTLYGYTF
few	TRBJ2-2	TRBV7-6	NA	TGTGCCAGCAGCTTCGGCAGGGTCGACGGGGAGCTGTTTTTT	CASSFGRVDGELFF
once	TRBJ1-2	TRBV12-5	NA	TGTGCTAGTGGACTCGGAGACGATAACTATGGCTACACCTTC	CASGLGDDNYGYTF
NA	TRBJ2-2	TRBV2	NA	TGTGCCAGCGGTTCAGTCCCCGGGGAGCTGTTTTTT	CASGSVPGELFF
NA	TRBJ2-3	TRBV11-2	NA	TGTGCCAGCACCAGTAGCACAGATACGCAGTATTTT	CASTSSTDTQYF
NA	TRBJ1-6	TRBV7-9	NA	TGTGCCAGCAGCCCGGCCACAGGGACCACGTCACCCCTCCACTTT	CASSPATGTTSPLHF
NA	TRBJ2-3	TRBV18	TRBD2	TGTGCCAGCTCACCTACCGTTGGGGGGGACGGCACAGATACGCAGTATTTT	CASSPTVGGDGTDTQYF
NA	TRBJ1-3	TRBV7-2	TRBD1	TGTGCCAGCAGCTTAAATTGGGACAGTTCCTCTGGAAACACCATATATTTT	CASSLNWDSSSGNTIYF
NA	TRBJ1-1	TRBV6-4	NA	TGTGCCAGCAAGAGGGCTGAGAACACTGAAGCTTTCTTT	CASKRAENTEAFF
few	TRBJ1-4	TRBV5-4	NA	TGTGCCAGCAGTCCGAATCGGTACGGTAATGAAAAACTGTTTTTT	CASSPNRYGNEKLFF
once	TRBJ2-3	TRBV24-1	TRBD1	TGTGCCACCAGCGCAGGGGGTACGCAGTATTTT	CATSAGGTQYF
NA	TRBJ2-2	TRBV4-3	TRBD1	TGCGCCAGCAGCGACTCGGACAGGGGTCGGGGGGAGCTGTTTTTT	CASSDSDRGRGELFF
NA	TRBJ2-7	TRBV5-4	NA	TGTGCCAGCAGCCGGGACACCACCTACGAGCAGTACTTC	CASSRDTTYEQYF
NA	TRBJ2-1	TRBV11-2	TRBD2	TGTGCCAGCAGCTTGACCAGCAGGCTAGCGGGGGCCCAATCGAATGAGCAGTTCTTC	CASSLTSRLAGAQSNEQFF
NA	TRBJ2-3	TRBV5-6	NA	TGTGCCAGCAGCGGGTGGAGTAGCACAGATACGCAGTATTTT	CASSGWSSTDTQYF
NA	TRBJ2-7	TRBV9	TRBD1	TGTGCCAGCAGCGTAGGACCAGGGGGCAACGAGCAGTACTTC	CASSVGPGGNEQYF
NA	TRBJ2-5	TRBV25-1	TRBD2	TGTGCCAGCAGTGAAACTAGCGGGGGGGCCCAAGAGACCCAGTACTTC	CASSETSGGAQETQYF
few	TRBJ1-5	TRBV4-1	NA	TGCGCCAGCAGCCACCCAGGGGCGGACAATCAGCCCCAGCATTTT	CASSHPGADNQPQHF
NA	TRBJ1-3	TRBV7-8	NA	TGTGCCAGCAGCCCCGGTCCGGGAGGAAACACCATATATTTT	CASSPGPGGNTIYF
NA	TRBJ2-7	TRBV5-1	TRBD1	TGCGCCAGCAGCGGCGGACAGGGGTCCTACGAGCAGTACTTC	CASSGGQGSYEQYF
NA	TRBJ2-7	TRBV6-2/TRBV6-3	NA	TGTGCCAGCAGTTACCCATCGCGGGCCGAGCAGTACTTC	CASSYPSRAEQYF
few	TRBJ2-2	TRBV3-1/TRBV3-2	TRBD2	TGTGCCAGCAGCCGAATCGGGACTAGCGGGTTTGGCGGCACCGGGGAGCTGTTTTTT	CASSRIGTSGFGGTGELFF
NA	TRBJ2-7	TRBV7-9	NA	TGTGCCAGCAGCTTATTTTCGGGGTATGACGACGAGCAGTACTTC	CASSLFSGYDDEQYF
NA	TRBJ1-3	TRBV2	NA	TGTGCCAGCAGTGAAGGCAGGCCCATCTCTGGAAACACCATATATTTT	CASSEGRPISGNTIYF
NA	TRBJ2-7	TRBV12-2	NA	TGTGCAAGTCGCTTAGCGCCGGGACAGGGATACGAGCAGTACTTC	CASRLAPGQGYEQYF